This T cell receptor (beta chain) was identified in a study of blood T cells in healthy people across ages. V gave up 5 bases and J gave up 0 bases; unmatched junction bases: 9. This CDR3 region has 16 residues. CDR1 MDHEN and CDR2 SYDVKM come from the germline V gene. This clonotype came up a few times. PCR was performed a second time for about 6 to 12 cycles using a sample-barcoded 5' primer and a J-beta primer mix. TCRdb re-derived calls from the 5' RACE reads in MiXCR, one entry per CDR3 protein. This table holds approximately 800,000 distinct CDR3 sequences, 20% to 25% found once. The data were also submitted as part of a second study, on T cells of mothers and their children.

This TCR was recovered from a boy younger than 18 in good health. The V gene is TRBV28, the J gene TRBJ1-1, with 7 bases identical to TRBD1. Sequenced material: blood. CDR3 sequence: CASSKFGDSLNTEAFF. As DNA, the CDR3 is TGTGCCAGCAGTAAGTTTGGGGACAGCTTGAACACTGAAGCTTTCTTT.